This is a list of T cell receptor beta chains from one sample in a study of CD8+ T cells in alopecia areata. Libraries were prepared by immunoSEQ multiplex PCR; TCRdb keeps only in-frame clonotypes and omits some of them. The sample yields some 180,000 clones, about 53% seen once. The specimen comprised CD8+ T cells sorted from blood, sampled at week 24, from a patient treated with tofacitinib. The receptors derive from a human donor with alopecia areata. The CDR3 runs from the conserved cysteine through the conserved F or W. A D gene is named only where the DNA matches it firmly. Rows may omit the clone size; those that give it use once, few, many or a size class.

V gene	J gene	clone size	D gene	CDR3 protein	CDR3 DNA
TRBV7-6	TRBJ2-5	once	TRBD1	CASSLGTALLVQETQYF	TGTGCCAGCAGCCTTGGGACAGCCCTTCTGGTCCAAGAGACCCAGTACTTC
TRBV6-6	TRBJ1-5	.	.	CASSYSGGSNQPQHF	TGTGCCAGCAGTTACTCGGGGGGGTCCAATCAGCCCCAGCATTTT
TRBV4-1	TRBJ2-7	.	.	CASSQDEGPWEQYF	TGCGCCAGCAGCCAAGATGAGGGGCCGTGGGAGCAGTACTTC
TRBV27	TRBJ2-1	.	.	CASSNTPQLVPQHEQFF	TGTGCCAGCAGTAACACCCCTCAACTAGTACCCCAACATGAGCAGTTCTTC
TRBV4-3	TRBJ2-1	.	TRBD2	CASSQEFGSAGVDEQFF	TGCGCCAGCAGCCAAGAATTTGGTTCGGCGGGGGTCGATGAGCAGTTCTTC
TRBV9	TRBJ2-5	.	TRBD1	CASSAGQGAIETQYF	TGTGCCAGCAGCGCCGGACAGGGGGCAATCGAGACCCAGTACTTC
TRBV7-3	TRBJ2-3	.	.	CASSLTGGTEDTQYF	TGTGCCAGCAGCTTAACCGGGGGGACAGAAGATACGCAGTATTTT
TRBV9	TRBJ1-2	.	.	CASSYQNYGYTF	TGTGCCAGCAGTTATCAGAACTATGGCTACACCTTC
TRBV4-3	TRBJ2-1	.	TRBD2	CASSQDRSGGPYNEQFF	TGCGCCAGCAGCCAAGATCGGTCGGGGGGGCCCTACAATGAGCAGTTCTTC
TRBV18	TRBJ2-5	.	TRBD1	CASSPGQAEQETQYF	TGTGCCAGCTCACCAGGACAGGCTGAACAAGAGACCCAGTACTTC
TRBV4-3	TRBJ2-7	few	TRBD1	CASSPNQGAYEQYF	TGCGCCAGCAGCCCGAACCAGGGGGCCTACGAGCAGTACTTC
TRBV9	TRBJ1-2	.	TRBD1	CASGGTANYGYTF	TGTGCCAGCGGGGGGACAGCTAACTATGGCTACACCTTC
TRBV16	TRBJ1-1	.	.	CASSQTRGREAFF	TGTGCCAGCAGCCAGACCCGGGGTCGTGAAGCTTTCTTT
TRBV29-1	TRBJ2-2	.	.	CSAAGRGTGELFF	TGCAGCGCCGCGGGCAGAGGCACCGGGGAGCTGTTTTTT